This record covers a single T cell receptor beta chain. Its antigen remains unidentified. The sample is drawn from a study of siplizumab effects on memory and regulatory T cells. Assaying covered 10^5 or so TCR templates per sample. The data were produced by immunoSEQ multiplex PCR, yet TCRdb's version contains in-frame clones alone and is incomplete. The repertoire holds 95,000 to 100,000 clones, around 90% seen once, with around 12% in the top ten. The CDR3 length is 14 residues. From germline, CDR1 is MDHEN and CDR2 SYDVKM. The ends were cut back, 7 bases at V and 6 bases at J, with 16 bases in the middle. The study, taken as a whole, reports: In siplizumab cultures, the suppressive function of proliferating Tregs remained unconfirmed. With siplizumab, Treg-derived clones averaged approximately 69% of mappable alloreactive CD4+ clones, versus approximately 29% in controls.

The sequencing sample was made of non-Treg CD4+ T cells sorted from blood. V and J are TRBV28 and TRBJ1-5; D unclear. This clonotype originated in a human donor in good health. The CDR3 loop reads CASTAGGSGQPQHF. The CDR3 region has the DNA TGTGCCAGCACCGCGGGTGGCTCTGGTCAGCCCCAGCATTTT.